Listed here is a single TCR beta chain. The data are from a study of blood T cell repertoires in COVID-19. Study-level information: PBMCs, B-cell-depleted T cells, or T cells provided the cDNA or gDNA that made up the material.

Sequenced by immunoSEQ multiplex PCR; TCRdb stores in-frame clones only, minus some. There are 150,000 to 250,000 clones in the sample; 70% to 80% occur only once, and approximately 6% lies in the top ten. Between the trimmed V and J ends, which lost 4 bases and 8 bases, there was a span of 20 bases. Germline loops: CDR1 SGHTA, CDR2 FQGNSA. The CDR3 totals 15 residues. Enrollment of patients from Seattle took place during active infection, with longitudinal follow-up. Sequences were obtained from peripheral blood. The sequence came from a middle-aged woman with COVID-19, enrolled during active disease. The chain has TRBV7-2 and TRBJ1-2; D possibly corresponds to TRBD1 (5 bases). The DNA for the CDR3 is TGTGCCAGCAGCTCCTTTGGGGGGAGTTTGGGCGGCTACACCTTC. Translation gives CASSSFGGSLGGYTF.